This T cell receptor beta chain was found in a study of tumor-infiltrating lymphocytes in oesophageal squamous cell carcinoma. TCRdb reanalysed the PCR reads using MiXCR and keeps one entry per CDR3 protein. The sample holds roughly 16,000 distinct CDR3 sequences, approximately 45% seen once. This CDR3 contains 16 residues. With 5 bases clipped from V and 7 bases from J, the junction kept 8 bases outside the gene matches. Germline V gene data show CDR1 as MNHEY and CDR2 as SMNVEV (reference sequence). Ten or more counts support this clonotype. The chain has TRBV27 and TRBJ2-1; 13 bases match TRBD2. Specimen: normal esophageal tissue next to the tumor. The clonotype was recovered from a female donor with esophageal squamous cell carcinoma. As DNA, the CDR3 is TGTGCCAGCAGTGCGCGACTAGCGGGAGGCGTAAATGAGCAGTTCTTC. Translation: CASSARLAGGVNEQFF.